What follows describes a single T cell receptor (beta chain). Its target is not known. Clones were read by immunoSEQ multiplex PCR, and TCRdb kept only the in-frame ones, dropping some. The table shows 50,000 to 65,000 clones, with 77% occurring only once. The sample comes from a study of radiotherapy plus CTLA-4 blockade in lung cancer. Overall study results and limits: Reports identified early blood T cell clone dynamics, with interferon-beta, as the best response predictor.

Chemo-refractory metastatic non-small-cell lung cancer patients underwent focal radiation alongside CTLA-4 blockade with ipilimumab. J lost 3 bases, V lost 2 bases, and 2 bases had no gene match. The CDR3 has 14 amino acids. Germline V gene lookup returns CDR1 LNHDA and CDR2 SQIVND (reference sequence). The sequence was collected from a human donor with non-small cell lung cancer who had a partial response to radiotherapy plus ipilimumab. The chain employs TRBV19 and TRBJ1-1; 8 nucleotides line up with TRBD1. The input for sequencing was peripheral blood, taken from a patient treated with radiotherapy plus ipilimumab. CDR3 amino acids: CASSIQGAYTEAFF. The DNA for the CDR3 is TGTGCCAGTAGTATACAGGGGGCTTACACTGAAGCTTTCTTT.